This record looks at one TCR beta chain sequence and its context. The sample is drawn from a study of T cells after yellow fever vaccination. About the study: Any fraction with a low cell number was prepared using SMART-Seq v4 Ultra Low Input.

Study results and limitations: Clonotype sharing between CD4 and CD8 compartments was small. Abundant clonotypes from the bulk population could get into FACS-sorted repertoires as contaminants.

The V end lost 6 bases, the J end lost 5 bases, and 17 bases lay between the germline ends. The CDR3 is 14 amino acids. Germline V gene sequence: CDR1 MNHEY, CDR2 SVGEGT. UMIs and a universal primer site were added when TCR cDNA was made by 5'RACE template switching. TCRdb ran MiXCR on the 5' RACE reads and lists one entry per CDR3 protein. The sample includes about 46,000 distinct CDR3 sequences, more than 6% of them seen just once. The source of this sequence is a man aged 25 to 40 who received the YFV17D yellow fever vaccine. Sequencing used PBMCs, either bulk or a sorted T-cell subset (CD4+, CD8+, memory, or dextramer-sorted; not recorded which), obtained 45 days after the yellow fever booster vaccination. This chain links TRBV6-2 or TRBV6-3 with TRBJ2-7; no definite D call. CDR3 sequence reads: CASRPASARDEQYF. The CDR3, as DNA: TGTGCCAGCAGACCTGCCTCCGCAAGGGACGAGCAGTACTTC.